This record concerns one T cell receptor (beta chain) sequence. The data were produced by immunoSEQ multiplex PCR, yet TCRdb's version contains in-frame clones alone and is incomplete. The table shows around 2.5 million clones, with roughly 93% occurring only once. CDR1 SQVTM and CDR2 ANQGSEA come from the germline V gene. There are 13 residues in the CDR3. Trimming took off 5 bases at V and 2 bases at J, with 11 bases between the two ends. The sample comes from a study of shared clonotypes between healthy human individuals. This receptor was obtained from a man aged 18-30 years in good health. Some clones in this sample may be carry-over from other donors' samples. The chain combines TRBV29-1 with TRBJ2-3, with a tentative D call TRBD1 (6 bases). The sequencing input was naive CD4+ T cells from PBMCs. Documented subset: CD45RA+ positively selected. In DNA form, the CDR3 reads TGCAGCGTTCAACGGGACACCACAGATACGCAGTATTTT. It is translated as CSVQRDTTDTQYF.